The 25 T cell receptor beta chains below come from one sample, sequenced in a study of blood T cell repertoires in COVID-19. This table comes from immunoSEQ multiplex PCR, and its TCRdb copy is limited to in-frame clones, with some not included. The repertoire holds roughly 60,000 clones, with approximately 88% as singletons. The sequenced sample consisted of peripheral blood. The source of these receptors is a human donor in a cohort sampled during active COVID-19.

The V and J genes are TRBV24-1 and TRBJ2-5; the match to TRBD1 covers 8 bases. Germline loops: CDR1 KGHDR, CDR2 SFDVKD. The length of the CDR3 is 13 residues. J gave up 5 bases and V 5 bases, and 3 bases lay outside the gene matches. This CDR3 reads CATSGRGLETQYF. CDR3 nucleotides: TGTGCCACCAGTGGCAGGGGGCTGGAGACCCAGTACTTC.

V usage is TRBV5-6 and J usage is TRBJ2-3; no reliable D call. Between the trimmed V and J ends, which lost 4 bases and 4 bases, there was a span of 7 bases. Germline CDR1 and CDR2: SGHDT and YYEEEE. This CDR3 spans 12 amino acids. The CDR3 here is CASSPSPDTQYF. CDR3 bases: TGTGCCAGCAGCCCATCCCCAGATACGCAGTATTTT.

The rearrangement uses TRBV7-2 and TRBJ1-3; D is uncertain. V was trimmed by 5 bases and J by 2 bases, leaving 7 bases between them. This CDR3 region has 13 residues. Germline loops: CDR1 SGHTA, CDR2 FQGNSA. In nucleotides, the CDR3 is TGTGCCAGCAGCAACGGGGCTGGAAACACCATATATTTT. Translation: CASSNGAGNTIYF.

The table lists this clone with a count of one. The chain combines TRBV5-5 with TRBJ1-1, with D perhaps TRBD1 (5 bases). This CDR3 contains 13 residues. V lost 2 bases and J 2 bases, leaving 7 bases between the germline ends. Germline CDR1 reads SGHKS; CDR2 reads YYEKEE (reference sequence). The CDR3 reads CASSFTGNTEAFF. CDR3 DNA sequence: TGTGCCAGCAGCTTTACAGGCAACACTGAAGCTTTCTTT.

The chain joins TRBV5-1 to TRBJ1-2; maybe TRBD1 (6 bases). Trimming cost V 4 bases and J 0 bases, with 22 bases left between them. Germline V CDR1 and CDR2: SGHRS, YFSETQ. This CDR3 contains 18 residues. CDR3 bases: TGCGCCAGCAGCCCTCATTCGGGGACACAGGCACCTAACTATGGCTACACCTTC. As protein: CASSPHSGTQAPNYGYTF.

This chain joins TRBV4-3 and TRBJ1-2; perhaps TRBD1 as D (5 bases). CDR3 length: 14 amino acids. V was clipped by 1 base and J by 6 bases, with 12 bases between them. Germline values: CDR1 LGHNA, CDR2 YSLEER. CDR3 in amino acids: CASSQVPQGDGYTF. In nucleotides, the CDR3 is TGCGCCAGCAGCCAAGTTCCCCAGGGCGATGGCTACACCTTC.

The gene calls are TRBV5-4 and TRBJ2-3, with TRBD2 matching 11 bases. Trimming took 4 bases from V and 1 from J; bases not matched to a gene: 2. The CDR3 totals 15 residues. Germline V gene lookup returns CDR1 SGHNT and CDR2 YYREEE (reference sequence). The CDR3 sequence is CASSIAGGGTDTQYF. CDR3 sequence (DNA): TGTGCCAGCAGCATAGCGGGAGGGGGCACAGATACGCAGTATTTT.

The genes are TRBV5-5 and TRBJ1-4; 9 bases agree with TRBD1. CDR1 is SGHKS, CDR2 YYEKEE, per germline (reference sequence). V shed 4 bases, J shed 9 bases, and the junction held 7 bases outside the gene matches. The CDR3 is 14 residues long. The DNA for the CDR3 is TGTGCCAGCAGCCGTGTACAGGGGGCCCAAAAACTGTTTTTT. Its translation: CASSRVQGAQKLFF.

The chain links TRBV24-1 to TRBJ2-5; D might be TRBD2 (6 bases). Germline-derived CDR1 and CDR2 are KGHDR and SFDVKD. Deletions cut 4 bases from V and 1 base from J, with 12 bases between. The CDR3 totals 15 residues. CDR3 DNA: TGTGCCACCAGTGAGCTCAGGGAGGCCCAAGAGACCCAGTACTTC. This codes for CATSELREAQETQYF.

This rearrangement joins TRBV5-4 to TRBJ2-1, with 8 nucleotides matching TRBD2. From germline, CDR1 is SGHNT and CDR2 YYREEE (reference sequence). The trim removed 0 bases at V and 5 bases at J, leaving 13 bases unmatched. This CDR3 is 18 amino acids long. The CDR3 reads CASSLDTGLAVLDNEQFF. The CDR3 nucleotides are TGTGCCAGCAGCTTGGATACCGGACTAGCCGTCTTGGACAATGAGCAGTTCTTC.

The gene calls are TRBV10-2 and TRBJ2-1, with 7 bases matching TRBD2. Germline V gene lookup returns CDR1 WSHSY and CDR2 SAAADI. The V segment lost 9 bases and the J segment 9 bases; nucleotides outside the gene matches: 5. The CDR3 runs to 11 residues. CDR3 amino acids: CASGRGVEQFF. The CDR3 DNA follows: TGCGCCAGTGGGAGGGGCGTTGAGCAGTTCTTC.

The chain combines TRBV9 with TRBJ2-5, with TRBD2 matching 7 bases. The V gene's germline CDR1 is SGDLS and CDR2 YYNGEE. This CDR3 is 14 amino acids long. V trimming: 4 bases; J trimming: 5 bases; junction bases outside the gene matches: 8. The CDR3 here is CASSSGGRLETQYF. CDR3 DNA: TGTGCCAGCAGCTCCGGGGGGAGGCTGGAGACCCAGTACTTC. The full variable domain, in which reference TRBV9 and TRBJ2-5 provide the parts outside the CDR3, is DSGVTQTPKHLITATGQRVTLRCSPRSGDLSVYWYQQSLDQGLQFLIQYYNGEERAKGNILERFSAQQFPDLHSELNLSSLELGDSALYFCASSSGGRLETQYFGPGTRLLVL.

This rearrangement joins TRBV9 to TRBJ2-7; TRBD1 might be the D (5 bases). The CDR3 runs to 16 residues. Germline V gene lookup returns CDR1 SGDLS and CDR2 YYNGEE. The ends were cut back, 0 bases at V and 5 bases at J, with 18 bases in the middle. The CDR3: CASSVDQGQGGHEQYF. In DNA form, the CDR3 reads TGTGCCAGCAGCGTAGACCAAGGCCAGGGTGGCCACGAGCAGTACTTC.

V and J are TRBV12-3 or TRBV12-4 and TRBJ2-3, with D hard to call. The CDR3 is made up of 11 amino acids. Trimming took 3 bases from V and 6 from J, leaving 4 bases between them. The CDR3 loop reads CASSLYDTQYF. The CDR3 coding sequence is TGTGCCAGCAGTTTGTATGATACGCAGTATTTT.

The rearrangement links TRBV3-1 (or the pseudogene TRBV3-2) to TRBJ1-1, with unresolved D. The germline CDR1 and CDR2 sequences are LGHDT and YNNKEL (reference sequence). Trimming took 1 base from V and 4 from J, leaving 10 bases between them. CDR3 length equals 14 residues. The CDR3 nucleotides read TGTGCCAGCAGCCAAGTGCCCTCAGGCACTGAAGCTTTCTTT. Its translation: CASSQVPSGTEAFF.

The rearrangement links TRBV9 to TRBJ2-2, with TRBD2 identical over 11 bases. The CDR3 runs to 16 residues. V shed 4 bases and J 4 bases; nucleotides not matched to a gene: 6. Per the germline V gene, CDR1 is SGDLS and CDR2 is YYNGEE. This CDR3 reads CASSSTTSGITGELFF. In nucleotides, the CDR3 is TGTGCCAGCAGCTCGACGACTAGCGGGATCACCGGGGAGCTGTTTTTT.

V usage is TRBV28 and J usage is TRBJ2-7, with D perhaps TRBD1 (6 bases). CDR1 is MDHEN and CDR2 is SYDVKM in the germline V gene. Between the trimmed V and J ends, which lost 3 bases and 4 bases, there was a span of 13 bases. There are 14 residues in the CDR3. CDR3 sequence: CASSFEQGWYEQYF. The DNA for the CDR3 is TGTGCCAGCAGTTTCGAGCAGGGGTGGTACGAGCAGTACTTC.

This sequence joins TRBV4-3 and TRBJ2-7; 13 bases map to TRBD2. The CDR3 contains 16 residues. V dropped 2 bases and J dropped 6; count of bases not matched to a gene: 7. The V gene's germline CDR1 is LGHNA and CDR2 YSLEER. In DNA form, the CDR3 reads TGCGCCAGCAGCCAAAGGACTAGCGGGAGCCGATTCGAGCAGTACTTC. This gives the protein CASSQRTSGSRFEQYF.

The chain is built from TRBV9 and TRBJ1-2; 8 positions match TRBD1. Germline V lookup: CDR1 SGDLS, CDR2 YYNGEE. The CDR3 length is 15 residues. V lost 3 bases to trimming and J lost 4 bases; unmatched junction nucleotides: 8. The CDR3 loop reads CASSAPGQEIYGYTF. The CDR3 DNA reads TGTGCCAGCAGCGCCCCGGGACAGGAGATCTATGGCTACACCTTC.

The genes are TRBV27 and TRBJ2-7, with a weak D call TRBD2 (5 bases). The CDR3 is made up of 15 amino acids. Trimming shortened V by 3 bases and J by 0 bases, and 12 bases separated the two germline ends. Per the germline V gene, CDR1 is MNHEY and CDR2 is SMNVEV (reference sequence). In DNA form, the CDR3 reads TGTGCCAGCAGTTTGGGCTCGGGATACTCCTACGAGCAGTACTTC. This codes for CASSLGSGYSYEQYF.

The V call is TRBV28, the J call TRBJ2-7, with D perhaps TRBD2 (6 bases). Germline lookup yields CDR1 MDHEN and CDR2 SYDVKM. This CDR3 region has 15 residues. V lost 4 bases to trimming and J lost 5 bases, with 18 bases between them. CDR3 sequence: CASSSGTFSGDEQYF. Written as DNA, the CDR3 is TGTGCCAGCAGTTCAGGGACTTTCTCGGGGGACGAGCAGTACTTC.

The chain employs TRBV30 and TRBJ2-5; 7 bases are shared with TRBD2. CDR1 is GTSNPN and CDR2 is SVGIG in the germline V gene (reference sequence). The J segment lost 0 bases and the V segment lost 4 bases, leaving 2 bases of the junction unmatched. The CDR3 is 13 residues long. The CDR3 protein is CAWNSGNQETQYF. The CDR3, as DNA: TGTGCCTGGAACAGCGGGAACCAAGAGACCCAGTACTTC.

V and J are TRBV18 and TRBJ2-5; TRBD2 is a possible D gene (5 bases). V was trimmed by 0 bases and J by 9 bases, leaving 14 bases between them. The CDR3 consists of 14 residues. CDR1 and CDR2 (germline): KGHSH, LQKENI. The CDR3 spells CASSPPDGIGAQYF. CDR3 nucleotides: TGTGCCAGCTCACCACCGGACGGGATTGGGGCCCAGTACTTC.

The chain is built from TRBV6-5 and TRBJ2-7; TRBD2 matches 11 bases. Looked up from germline, CDR1 is MNHEY and CDR2 is SVGAGI. V lost 7 bases to trimming and J lost 6 bases; unmatched junction nucleotides: 5. The CDR3 has 13 residues. The CDR3 spells CASMVLAGGEQYF. DNA of the CDR3: TGTGCCAGCATGGTGCTAGCGGGAGGCGAGCAGTACTTC.

The J gene is TRBJ2-1, the V gene TRBV13, with D possibly TRBD1 on 5 matching bases. Trimming stripped 1 base from V and 8 bases from J, with 12 bases between. Germline V gene sequence: CDR1 PRHDT, CDR2 FYEKMQ (reference sequence). The CDR3 contains 14 residues. CDR3 loop: CASSLVSGSDEQFF. The DNA for the CDR3 is TGTGCCAGCAGCTTAGTGTCAGGGTCGGATGAGCAGTTCTTC. The full variable domain, with the rest looked up from reference TRBV13 and TRBJ2-1, is AAGVIQSPRHLIKEKRETATLKCYPIPRHDTVYWYQQGPGQDPQFLISFYEKMQSDKGSIPDRFSAQQFSDYHSELNMSSLELGDSALYFCASSLVSGSDEQFFGPGTRLTVL.